Presented here are 32 T cell receptor beta chains from one specimen sequenced in a study of T cell responses to AZD1222 COVID-19 vaccine (dated by TCRdb to the early 2020s). The time point label corresponds to: about 28 days (+/-7) after the second vaccine dose. Libraries were prepared through the immunoSEQ multiplex PCR assay. Not all clones reach the TCRdb copy of this immuneACCESS table, which keeps in-frame sequences only. Checked studies attribute under half of the gap to unresolved V genes and leave the rest unexplained. The sample table shows more than 40,000 clones, and about 90% are seen once. The biggest ten clones account for 30% to 45% of the sample. The sequencing here drew on peripheral blood, taken 28 days after the second AZD1222 dose. Source of these receptors: an adult who received the AZD1222 COVID-19 vaccine.

The gene calls are TRBV21-1 and TRBJ1-1; the table gives TRBD1 as D, unverified against the DNA. TRBV21-1 is termed a pseudogene. This CDR3 has 17 amino acids. The CDR3 loop is CARGSGIRDEEDTEAFF. CDR3 DNA sequence: TGTGCCAGGGGGTCAGGGATAAGGGATGAAGAGGACACTGAAGCTTTCTTT.

Comment on this clone: An end of the junction does not agree with germline; a read error may underlie this. The gene calls are TRBV5-4 and TRBJ2-2; perhaps TRBD1 as D (5 bases). There are 15 residues in the CDR3. Germline assignment: CDR1 SGHNT and CDR2 YYREEE (reference sequence). CDR3 sequence (DNA): TGTGCCAGCAGTTTGGGGCTCCAAAACACCGGGGAGCTGTTTTTT. Its translation is CASSLGLQNTGELFF. Supplemented by reference TRBV5-4 and TRBJ2-2, the full variable domain reads ETGVTQSPTHLIKTRGQQVTLRCSSQSGHNTVSWYQQALGQGPQFIFQYYREEENGRGNFPPRFSGLQFPNYSSELNVNALELDDSALYLCASSLGLQNTGELFFGEGSRLTVL.

The rearrangement links TRBV4-2 to TRBJ1-1; the D is unclear. The ends were cut back, 0 bases at V and 1 base at J, with 6 bases in the middle. This CDR3 has 14 amino acids. The V gene's germline CDR1 is LGHNA and CDR2 YNFKEQ. The CDR3 sequence is CASSQEEENTEAFF. CDR3 DNA sequence: TGTGCCAGCAGCCAAGAGGAGGAGAACACTGAAGCTTTCTTT.

This chain uses TRBV18 with TRBJ1-6, with D perhaps matching TRBD1 (5 bases). V was trimmed by 3 bases and J by 6 bases, leaving 12 bases between them. Germline-derived CDR1 and CDR2 are KGHSH and LQKENI. This CDR3 has 15 amino acids. This CDR3 is CASSPRTSTNSPLHF. The DNA of the CDR3 is TGTGCCAGCTCACCCCGGACAAGCACTAATTCACCCCTCCACTTT.

The V and J genes are TRBV5-5 and TRBJ2-1, with TRBD2 identical over 7 bases. The CDR3 runs 15 residues. The germline gives CDR1 SGHKS, CDR2 YYEKEE (reference sequence). V lost 0 bases, J lost 5 bases, and 5 bases stayed unmatched. In DNA form, the CDR3 reads TGTGCCAGCAGCTTGGAGGGACTAACAAACAATGAGCAGTTCTTC. Protein sequence: CASSLEGLTNNEQFF.

This clone appeared a single time. The chain carries TRBV2 and TRBJ2-2; the D is unclear. Trimming took 5 bases from V and 11 from J, leaving 15 bases between them. Germline-derived CDR1 and CDR2 are SNHLY and FYNNEI. The CDR3 contains 13 residues. DNA for the CDR3: TGTGCCAGCAGTACAAACCGACTCCTAGAGCTGTTTTTT. Translating it yields CASSTNRLLELFF.

The rearrangement links TRBV15 to TRBJ1-4, with 8 bases matching TRBD1. With V trimmed by 1 base and J by 8 bases, 9 bases remained unmatched. This CDR3 has 16 amino acids. The germline V gene encodes CDR1 LNHNV and CDR2 YYDKDF (reference sequence). The CDR3 region is CATSRGLQGGKEKLFF. CDR3 DNA: TGTGCCACCAGCAGAGGCTTACAGGGGGGAAAGGAAAAACTGTTTTTT.

CDR3 nucleotide sequence: TGTGCCAGCAGTTTAGGGGTTGCAGGGGGTCTCTATGGCTACACCTTC. It specifies CASSLGVAGGLYGYTF. The rearrangement links TRBV27 to TRBJ1-2, with 7 positions matching TRBD1. CDR1 MNHEY and CDR2 SMNVEV come from the germline V gene (reference sequence). This CDR3 has 16 amino acids. The V gene end was trimmed by 2 bases and the J gene end by 4 bases; junction bases not matched to a gene: 10.

CDR3 DNA sequence: TGTGCCTGGAGTGTGTCGTCCACTGAAGCTTTCTTT. This sequence encodes CAWSVSSTEAFF. The gene calls are TRBV30 and TRBJ1-1, with no clear D. CDR1 is GTSNPN and CDR2 is SVGIG in the germline V gene (reference sequence). The ends were cut back, 0 bases at V and 4 bases at J, with 6 bases in the middle. CDR3 length: 12 residues.

The chain is built from TRBV2 and TRBJ2-2; tentatively, D is TRBD1 (6 bases). CDR3 size: 15 residues. Germline lookup yields CDR1 SNHLY and CDR2 FYNNEI. V was trimmed by 2 bases and J by 7 bases, leaving 14 bases between them. CDR3 in amino acids: CASSESGRGHGELFF. The CDR3 nucleotides are TGTGCCAGCAGTGAAAGTGGCAGGGGTCACGGGGAGCTGTTTTTT.

The J gene is TRBJ2-5, the V gene TRBV5-1; 9 bases align to TRBD2. Unmatched junction bases numbered 6, after V lost 7 bases and J lost 2 bases. The germline CDR1 and CDR2 sequences are SGHRS and YFSETQ. The CDR3 covers 14 residues. CDR3 in amino acids: CASQAGGLQETQYF. CDR3 nucleotide sequence: TGCGCCAGCCAAGCGGGGGGTTTACAAGAGACCCAGTACTTC.

In regard to this clone: Other nucleotide sequences from this sample produce the same CDR3. The gene calls are TRBV30 and TRBJ2-5, with D perhaps matching TRBD1 or TRBD2 (6 bases each). Germline-derived CDR1 and CDR2 are GTSNPN and SVGIG (reference sequence). CDR3 size: 12 residues. Trimming stripped 0 bases from V and 5 bases from J, with 7 bases between. The CDR3: CAWSVGGETQYF. In nucleotides, the CDR3 is TGTGCCTGGAGTGTAGGGGGGGAGACCCAGTACTTC. Full variable domain (remainder filled in from reference TRBV30 and TRBJ2-5): SQTIHQWPATLVQPVGSPLSLECTVEGTSNPNLYWYRQAAGRGLQLLFYSVGIGQISSEVPQNLSASRPQDRQFILSSKKLLLSDSGFYLCAWSVGGETQYFGPGTRLLVL.

This clone was recorded once. The chain combines TRBV11-2 with TRBJ1-1, with D possibly being TRBD1 (6 bases). This CDR3 has 15 amino acids. V was pared by 4 bases and J by 4 bases, with 16 bases between. The germline gives CDR1 SGHAT, CDR2 FQNNGV. CDR3 sequence: CASSSQGYGGTEAFF. The DNA for the CDR3 is TGTGCCAGCAGCTCCCAGGGGTACGGGGGCACTGAAGCTTTCTTT. The whole variable domain, remainder taken from reference TRBV11-2 and TRBJ1-1, is EAGVAQSPRYKIIEKRQSVAFWCNPISGHATLYWYQQILGQGPKLLIQFQNNGVVDDSQLPKDRFSAERLKGVDSTLKIQPAKLEDSAVYLCASSSQGYGGTEAFFGQGTRLTVV.

The V and J genes are TRBV19 and TRBJ2-5; D may be TRBD1 or TRBD2 (6 bases each). Germline values: CDR1 LNHDA, CDR2 SQIVND (reference sequence). V lost 1 base and J 6 bases, leaving 9 bases between the germline ends. This CDR3 is 13 amino acids long. The CDR3: CASSIGGAQTQYF. In DNA, the CDR3 is TGTGCCAGTAGTATAGGGGGGGCGCAGACCCAGTACTTC.

The rearrangement uses TRBV2 and TRBJ2-5; no clear D. Trimming stripped 3 bases from V and 4 bases from J, with 9 bases between. The CDR3 is 13 amino acids. Germline CDR1 SNHLY, CDR2 FYNNEI. CDR3 amino acids: CASSDLRGETQYF. The CDR3 nucleotides read TGTGCCAGCAGTGACTTAAGAGGAGAGACCCAGTACTTC.

The genes are TRBV7-2 and TRBJ1-6; D not resolved. CDR3 length: 14 amino acids. Between the trimmed V and J ends, which lost 2 bases and 8 bases, there was a span of 10 bases. Looked up from germline, CDR1 is SGHTA and CDR2 is FQGNSA. The CDR3 protein is CASSLSRWDSPLHF. The DNA for the CDR3 is TGTGCCAGCAGCTTAAGCAGGTGGGATTCACCCCTCCACTTT.

This clone was detected once. The gene calls are TRBV12-3 or TRBV12-4 and TRBJ2-7, with D perhaps matching TRBD2 (6 bases). The CDR3 covers 13 residues. The V and J ends lost 6 bases and 13 bases respectively, with 22 bases between them. The CDR3 coding sequence is TGTGCCAGCAGATCTGGGACTCCTGGACGCTCTTACTTC. Protein: CASRSGTPGRSYF.

The CDR3 nucleotides are TGCGCCAGCAGCTTGGCCGGCCCGGCGACTAGCCTCCAAGAGACCCAGTACTTC. Its translation is CASSLAGPATSLQETQYF. This sequence joins TRBV5-1 and TRBJ2-5; 7 bases align to TRBD2. CDR1 and CDR2 (germline): SGHRS, YFSETQ. Unmatched junction bases numbered 12, after V lost 0 bases and J lost 1 base. The CDR3 is made up of 18 amino acids.

Only a few counts were recorded for this clone. J is TRBJ1-4 and V is TRBV3-1 (or the pseudogene TRBV3-2); TRBD1 aligns across 7 bases. The CDR3 runs to 17 residues. Germline V gene data show CDR1 as LGHDT and CDR2 as YNNKEL (reference sequence). J gave up 6 bases and V 0 bases, and 10 bases lay outside the gene matches. CDR3 region: CASSQDPGQVEDEKLFF. In DNA, the CDR3 is TGTGCCAGCAGCCAAGACCCCGGACAGGTTGAAGATGAAAAACTGTTTTTT.

The chain recombines TRBV11-2 with TRBJ2-7; D is uncertain. CDR1 SGHAT and CDR2 FQNNGV come from the germline V gene. V was clipped by 4 bases and J by 4 bases, with 20 bases between them. The CDR3 runs to 16 residues. The CDR3 DNA sequence: TGTGCCAGCAGCTCCCTGTCCCCGGGTAGTTCGTACGAGCAGTACTTC. Translated: CASSSLSPGSSYEQYF.

This chain links TRBV6-5 with TRBJ1-1; 7 nucleotides match TRBD1. CDR3 length: 14 amino acids. Germline assignment: CDR1 MNHEY and CDR2 SVGAGI. The ends lost 6 bases at V and 0 bases at J; junction bases unmatched: 4. The CDR3 DNA follows: TGTGCCAGCAGAGCGACAGGGTTGAACACTGAAGCTTTCTTT. Residues: CASRATGLNTEAFF.

This clone was seen a few times. This chain joins TRBV19 and TRBJ1-5, with 7 bases identical to TRBD1. This CDR3 is built from 18 residues. Germline CDR1 LNHDA, CDR2 SQIVND (reference sequence). The V gene end was trimmed by 10 bases and the J gene end by 5 bases; junction bases not matched to a gene: 23. CDR3 bases: TGTGCCACCCAGAGGGGGCGAGGAGGCGATTCGCAGGATCAGCCCCAGCATTTT. Protein sequence: CATQRGRGGDSQDQPQHF.

The chain combines TRBV12-3 or TRBV12-4 with TRBJ2-5; no definite D call. The length of the CDR3 is 13 residues. Trimming took off 3 bases at V and 2 bases at J, with 7 bases between the two ends. The CDR3 reads CASSLHNQETQYF. The CDR3 region has the DNA TGTGCCAGCAGTTTGCACAATCAAGAGACCCAGTACTTC.

The chain uses TRBV11-2 and TRBJ1-6, with 7 bases aligning to TRBD1. The CDR3 spans 17 residues. Germline values: CDR1 SGHAT, CDR2 FQNNGV. V dropped 2 bases and J dropped 5; count of bases not matched to a gene: 9. The CDR3 DNA reads TGTGCCAGCAGCTTAATTCCCGGGACAGCGAATAATTCACCCCTCCACTTT. It translates to CASSLIPGTANNSPLHF.

This clone was detected once. The rearrangement joins TRBV9 to TRBJ1-1; perhaps TRBD1 as D (6 bases). The germline V and J ends were trimmed by 0 bases and 2 bases, with 8 bases remaining between them. Germline CDR1 reads SGDLS; CDR2 reads YYNGEE. The CDR3 loop spans 14 amino acids. CDR3 residues: CASSVEQGNTEAFF. CDR3 DNA sequence: TGTGCCAGCAGCGTAGAACAGGGTAACACTGAAGCTTTCTTT. The full variable domain, rest sourced from reference TRBV9 and TRBJ1-1, is DSGVTQTPKHLITATGQRVTLRCSPRSGDLSVYWYQQSLDQGLQFLIQYYNGEERAKGNILERFSAQQFPDLHSELNLSSLELGDSALYFCASSVEQGNTEAFFGQGTRLTVV.

The rearrangement joins TRBV5-6 to TRBJ1-2, with 8 nucleotides matching TRBD1. There are 13 residues in the CDR3. The germline gives CDR1 SGHDT, CDR2 YYEEEE. J was trimmed by 6 bases and V by 4 bases; bases with no gene match: 5. The CDR3 is CASSRQGLDGYTF. The CDR3 DNA sequence: TGTGCCAGCAGCCGACAGGGGTTGGATGGCTACACCTTC.

This sequence joins TRBV4-3 and TRBJ1-2; weak D call: TRBD1 (6 bases). The CDR3 is made up of 13 amino acids. V shed 1 base and J shed 8 bases, with 11 bases lying between them. Germline-derived CDR1 and CDR2 are LGHNA and YSLEER. The CDR3 sequence is CASSQVQGRGYTF. The CDR3 DNA is TGCGCCAGCAGCCAAGTCCAGGGGAGAGGCTACACCTTC.

This clone was detected only once. The chain employs TRBV19 and TRBJ1-4, with D maybe TRBD1 (5 bases). The CDR3 is made up of 13 amino acids. V was clipped by 9 bases and J by 4 bases, with 12 bases between them. Germline V lookup: CDR1 LNHDA, CDR2 SQIVND (reference sequence). CDR3 protein: CASRQSLNEKLFF. The CDR3 DNA reads TGTGCCAGCAGACAGAGCCTTAATGAAAAACTGTTTTTT.

The chain links TRBV6-5 to TRBJ2-2; perhaps TRBD2 as D (6 bases). V lost 1 base and J 1 base, leaving 7 bases between the germline ends. The CDR3 length is 15 residues. CDR1 is MNHEY and CDR2 is SVGAGI in the germline V gene. The CDR3, as DNA: TGTGCCAGCAGTTACTACGGGGGGAACACCGGGGAGCTGTTTTTT. Its protein product is CASSYYGGNTGELFF.

The genes are TRBV30 and TRBJ2-3; D unresolved. Trimming removed 0 bases at V and 1 base at J, with 8 bases between. This CDR3 region has 14 residues. CDR1 GTSNPN and CDR2 SVGIG come from the germline V gene (reference sequence). The CDR3 spells CAWSVRRGTDTQYF. As DNA, the CDR3 is TGTGCCTGGAGTGTACGTCGGGGCACAGATACGCAGTATTTT.

The chain links TRBV7-2 to TRBJ1-6; 9 positions match TRBD1. J was trimmed by 7 bases and V by 5 bases; bases with no gene match: 6. CDR1 is SGHTA, CDR2 FQGNSA, per germline. This CDR3 spans 15 amino acids. DNA for the CDR3: TGTGCCAGCAGCCCGGGGACAGGGAGGAATTCACCCCTCCACTTT. Residues: CASSPGTGRNSPLHF. Filled out from reference TRBV7-2 and TRBJ1-6, the complete variable domain reads GAGVSQSPSNKVTEKGKDVELRCDPISGHTALYWYRQSLGQGLEFLIYFQGNSAPDKSGLPSDRFSAERTGGSVSTLTIQRTQQEDSAVYLCASSPGTGRNSPLHFGNGTRLTVT.

The chain uses TRBV5-1 and TRBJ1-6; D perhaps matches TRBD1 (6 bases). From germline, CDR1 is SGHRS and CDR2 YFSETQ. The V gene lost 0 bases and the J gene lost 7 bases, with 11 bases spanning the gap. CDR3 length: 15 amino acids. CDR3 nucleotide sequence: TGCGCCAGCAGCTTGGCGGGGGGCCCCAATTCACCCCTCCACTTT. It specifies CASSLAGGPNSPLHF.